The 16 T cell receptor beta chains below were found in one sample sequenced in a study of response to subunit inactivated influenza vaccine. TCRdb re-called the RT-PCR reads with MiXCR, one entry per CDR3 protein. This table has 610,000 or so distinct CDR3 sequences, around 15% appearing once. The source material was PBMCs from blood, sampled 12 days after vaccination. The source of these receptors is a man in his fifties who received an inactivated influenza vaccine.

For the CDR3, the DNA is TGTGCCAGCAGTTGGGGCAAGTCCGGGGAGCTGTTTTTT. This encodes CASSWGKSGELFF. The J gene is TRBJ2-2, the V gene TRBV6-2 or TRBV6-3; perhaps TRBD1 as D (5 bases). The V and J ends lost 4 bases and 6 bases respectively, with 9 bases between them. Germline CDR1 reads MNHEY; CDR2 reads SVGEGT. The CDR3 has 13 amino acids.

The V call is TRBV4-2, the J call TRBJ2-1; D gene ambiguous. The CDR3 has 14 amino acids. Germline CDR1 and CDR2: LGHNA and YNFKEQ. Trimming removed 0 bases from V and 7 bases from J, with 10 bases in between. CDR3 protein: CASSQDPDRNEQFF. DNA of the CDR3: TGTGCCAGCAGCCAAGACCCAGACCGAAATGAGCAGTTCTTC.

This clonotype was found a few times. The rearrangement uses TRBV6-5 and TRBJ2-2, with 10 positions matching TRBD1. The CDR3 runs 17 residues. V lost 0 bases to trimming and J lost 3 bases; unmatched junction nucleotides: 4. Per the germline V gene, CDR1 is MNHEY and CDR2 is SVGAGI. DNA of the CDR3: TGTGCCAGCAGTTACTCCCGGACAGGGGGTGACACCGGGGAGCTGTTTTTT. Its protein product is CASSYSRTGGDTGELFF.

The V gene is TRBV5-5, the J gene TRBJ2-3; TRBD1 might be the D (5 bases). From germline, CDR1 is SGHKS and CDR2 YYEKEE (reference sequence). The CDR3 covers 15 residues. V lost 0 bases and J lost 5, with 13 bases in between. The CDR3 loop reads CASSLETVILDTQYF. The CDR3 nucleotides are TGTGCCAGCAGCTTGGAGACAGTAATTTTAGATACGCAGTATTTT.

This chain connects TRBV4-3 to TRBJ2-1; TRBD2 agrees at 8 bases. Germline values: CDR1 LGHNA, CDR2 YSLEER. V was clipped by 0 bases and J by 7 bases; unmatched bases: 14. The CDR3 consists of 18 residues. The CDR3 protein is CASSQDIGRLAGLNEQFF. The CDR3 DNA reads TGCGCCAGCAGCCAAGATATCGGGCGGCTAGCGGGCCTTAATGAGCAGTTCTTC.

The V and J genes are TRBV7-3 and TRBJ2-5; 13 nucleotides match TRBD2. The CDR3 consists of 17 residues. With 0 bases clipped from V and 4 bases from J, the junction kept 5 bases outside the gene matches. The germline gives CDR1 SGHTA, CDR2 FQGTGA. DNA of the CDR3: TGTGCCAGCAGCTTAACCGGGACTAGCGGGATGAGAGAGACCCAGTACTTC. Translation gives CASSLTGTSGMRETQYF. Looking up the rest from reference TRBV7-3 and TRBJ2-5 gives the full variable domain: GAGVSQTPSNKVTEKGKYVELRCDPISGHTALYWYRQSLGQGPEFLIYFQGTGAADDSGLPNDRFFAVRPEGSVSTLKIQRTERGDSAVYLCASSLTGTSGMRETQYFGPGTRLLVL.

The V call is TRBV3-1, the J call TRBJ2-3; D gene uncertain. The CDR3 contains 12 residues. V lost 3 bases and J 3 bases, leaving 4 bases between the germline ends. Germline CDR1 is LGHDT and CDR2 is YNNKEL (reference sequence). The CDR3 spells CASSHKTDTQYF. CDR3 sequence (DNA): TGTGCCAGCAGCCACAAGACAGATACGCAGTATTTT.

This clonotype appeared a few times. The rearrangement links TRBV4-2 to TRBJ1-1; D might be TRBD1 (5 bases). The V gene lost 3 bases and the J gene lost 3 bases, with 14 bases spanning the gap. The CDR3 has 15 residues. The V gene's germline CDR1 is LGHNA and CDR2 YNFKEQ. CDR3 bases: TGTGCCAGCAGCCAGATGGGCCTAGGGGACACTGAAGCTTTCTTT. It translates to CASSQMGLGDTEAFF.

The J gene is TRBJ2-7, the V gene TRBV20-1, with D perhaps assigned TRBD1 or TRBD2 (5 bases each). The CDR3 has 14 residues. The germline CDR1 and CDR2 sequences are DFQATT and SNEGSKA (reference sequence). V lost 0 bases to trimming and J lost 6 bases, with 15 bases between them. DNA for the CDR3: TGCAGTGCTAGAGATCCAGGGAGTTCATTCGAGCAGTACTTC. Its protein product is CSARDPGSSFEQYF.

There are a few counts of this clonotype. One end of the junction is discordant with germline, which a read error may explain. The J gene is TRBJ2-5, the V gene TRBV20-1, with 7 bases lining up with TRBD2. From germline, CDR1 is DFQATT and CDR2 SNEGSKA (reference sequence). The CDR3 runs 15 residues. In DNA form, the CDR3 reads TGCAGTGCTCCGGGCCGGGACTATACACAAGTGACCCAGTACTTC. Amino acids: CSAPGRDYTQVTQYF.

This chain connects TRBV12-3 or TRBV12-4 to TRBJ2-7, with 8 nucleotides matching TRBD1. V shed 3 bases and J 6 bases; nucleotides not matched to a gene: 10. The CDR3 extends over 15 amino acids. CDR3 amino acids: CASSLGLQGASEQYF. The CDR3 bases are TGTGCCAGCAGTTTGGGCCTGCAGGGGGCGAGCGAGCAGTACTTC.

This clonotype was seen a handful of times. This chain connects TRBV13 to TRBJ2-3, with 12 bases aligning to TRBD2. J was trimmed by 0 bases and V by 5 bases; bases with no gene match: 24. Germline lookup yields CDR1 PRHDT and CDR2 FYEKMQ (reference sequence). This CDR3 region has 23 residues. The CDR3 reads CASSLHLRTKGTSGRTSTDTQYF. CDR3 nucleotide sequence: TGTGCCAGCAGCCTTCACTTACGAACGAAGGGAACTAGCGGGAGGACCAGCACAGATACGCAGTATTTT.

This clonotype was detected only a few times. V is TRBV4-3 and J is TRBJ2-7; D gene unclear. In germline, CDR1 is LGHNA, CDR2 YSLEER. The CDR3 sequence is 13 residues long. V was cut by 0 bases and J by 6 bases, with 9 bases left in between. The CDR3 nucleotides are TGCGCCAGCAGCCAAGATGGGTGGCGCGAGCAGTACTTC. It codes for CASSQDGWREQYF.

The chain carries TRBV25-1 and TRBJ2-7; the match to TRBD2 covers 8 bases. The CDR3 has 15 residues. V gave up 4 bases and J gave up 0 bases; unmatched junction bases: 5. Germline CDR1 and CDR2: MGHDK and SYGVNS. The CDR3 bases are TGTGCCAGCAGTGGACTAGCGCCAAGCTCCTACGAGCAGTACTTC. Translated, it gives CASSGLAPSSYEQYF.

The chain couples TRBV5-6 to TRBJ1-2; D is unresolved. V dropped 0 bases and J dropped 4 bases, with 10 bases sitting between them. The CDR3 loop spans 14 amino acids. In germline, CDR1 is SGHDT, CDR2 YYEEEE. For the CDR3, the DNA is TGTGCCAGCAGCTTGGGGCGGAGCCTCTATGGCTACACCTTC. It translates to CASSLGRSLYGYTF.

The J gene is TRBJ1-1, the V gene TRBV10-3; D call uncertain. The CDR3 totals 14 residues. V lost 5 bases and J 3 bases, leaving 13 bases between the germline ends. Germline loops: CDR1 ENHRY, CDR2 SYGVKD. CDR3 DNA sequence: TGTGCCATCAGTCCCCGGGTCGGGGACACTGAAGCTTTCTTT. Translating it yields CAISPRVGDTEAFF.